Detailed here is one T cell receptor beta chain. Antigen specificity is unknown. The ends were cut back, 5 bases at V and 2 bases at J, with 15 bases in the middle. The length of the CDR3 is 15 residues. CDR1 and CDR2 from the germline V gene are KGHSH and LQKENI. The entry originates in a study of radiotherapy plus CTLA-4 blockade in lung cancer. Sequencing used immunoSEQ multiplex PCR; TCRdb keeps in-frame clones, though not all of them. The sample has around 70,000 clones, more than 75% seen once. Focal radiation with ipilimumab CTLA-4 blockade was given to patients with chemo-refractory metastatic non-small-cell lung cancer. Whole-study results and caveats: Tumor-derived TCR clones expanded in blood after radiotherapy plus ipilimumab. Reports identified early blood T cell clone dynamics, with interferon-beta, as the best response predictor.

The source was peripheral blood, collected from a patient treated with radiotherapy plus ipilimumab. The rearrangement joins TRBV18 to TRBJ1-2, with a weak D call TRBD1 (5 bases). The receptor was isolated from a human donor with non-small cell lung cancer that progressed on radiotherapy plus ipilimumab. The CDR3 loop is CASSGLETANYGYTF. The DNA of the CDR3 is TGTGCCAGCTCAGGACTAGAGACAGCAAACTATGGCTACACCTTC.